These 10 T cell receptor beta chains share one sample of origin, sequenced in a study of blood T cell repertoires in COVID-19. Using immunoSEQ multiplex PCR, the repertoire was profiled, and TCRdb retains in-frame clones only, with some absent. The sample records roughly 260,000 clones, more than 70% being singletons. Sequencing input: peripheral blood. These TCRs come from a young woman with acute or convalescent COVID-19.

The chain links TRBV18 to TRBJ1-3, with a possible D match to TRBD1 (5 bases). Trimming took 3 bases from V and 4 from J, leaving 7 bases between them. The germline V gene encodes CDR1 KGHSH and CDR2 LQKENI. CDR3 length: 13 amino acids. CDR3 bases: TGTGCCAGCTCACCTCCAGGGGGAAACACCATATATTTT. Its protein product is CASSPPGGNTIYF.

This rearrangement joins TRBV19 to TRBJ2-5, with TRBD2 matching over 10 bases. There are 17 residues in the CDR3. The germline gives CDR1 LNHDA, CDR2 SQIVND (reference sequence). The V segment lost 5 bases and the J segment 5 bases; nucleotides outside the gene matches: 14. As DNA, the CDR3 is TGTGCCAGTAGTGACATGTTTGAAGCGGGAGGGAAGGAGACCCAGTACTTC. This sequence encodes CASSDMFEAGGKETQYF. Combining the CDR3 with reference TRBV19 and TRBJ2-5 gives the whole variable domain DGGITQSPKYLFRKEGQNVTLSCEQNLNHDAMYWYRQDPGQGLRLIYYSQIVNDFQKGDIAEGYSVSREKKESFPLTVTSAQKNPTAFYLCASSDMFEAGGKETQYFGPGTRLLVL.

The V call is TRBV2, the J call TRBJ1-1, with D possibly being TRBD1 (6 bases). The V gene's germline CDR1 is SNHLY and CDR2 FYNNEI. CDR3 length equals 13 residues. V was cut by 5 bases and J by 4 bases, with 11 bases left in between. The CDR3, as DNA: TGTGCCAGCAGTCGGGTGGACAGCACTGAAGCTTTCTTT. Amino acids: CASSRVDSTEAFF.

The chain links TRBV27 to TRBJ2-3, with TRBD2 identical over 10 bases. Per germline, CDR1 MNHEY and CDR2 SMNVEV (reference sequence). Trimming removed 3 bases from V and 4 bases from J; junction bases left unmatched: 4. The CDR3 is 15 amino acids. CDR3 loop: CASSFLAGVPDTQYF. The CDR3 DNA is TGTGCCAGCAGTTTTCTAGCGGGAGTTCCAGATACGCAGTATTTT.

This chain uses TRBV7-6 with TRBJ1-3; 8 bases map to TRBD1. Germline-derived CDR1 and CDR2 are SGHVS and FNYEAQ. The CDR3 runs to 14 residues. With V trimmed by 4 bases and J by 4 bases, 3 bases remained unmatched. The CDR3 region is CASSWTGFGNTIYF. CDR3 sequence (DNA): TGTGCCAGCAGCTGGACAGGGTTCGGAAACACCATATATTTT.

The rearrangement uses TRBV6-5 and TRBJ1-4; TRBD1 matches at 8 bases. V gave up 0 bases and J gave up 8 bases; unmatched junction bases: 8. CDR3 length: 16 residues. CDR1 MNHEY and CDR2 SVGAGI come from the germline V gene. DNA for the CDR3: TGTGCCAGCAGTTACTCGAGTATCGGACAGGGCGAAAAACTGTTTTTT. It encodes CASSYSSIGQGEKLFF.

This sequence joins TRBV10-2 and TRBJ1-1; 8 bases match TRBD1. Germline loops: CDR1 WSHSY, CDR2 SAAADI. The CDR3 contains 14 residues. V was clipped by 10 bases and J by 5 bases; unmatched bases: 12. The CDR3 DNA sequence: TGCGCCACTAATTCACAGGGGGTTCAGACTGAAGCTTTCTTT. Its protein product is CATNSQGVQTEAFF.

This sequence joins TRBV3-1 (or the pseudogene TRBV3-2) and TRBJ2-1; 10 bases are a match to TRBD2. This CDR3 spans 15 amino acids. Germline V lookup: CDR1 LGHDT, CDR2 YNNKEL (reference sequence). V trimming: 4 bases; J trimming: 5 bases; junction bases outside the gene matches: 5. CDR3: CASSPRTSGDNEQFF. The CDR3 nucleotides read TGTGCCAGCAGCCCTCGGACTAGCGGCGACAATGAGCAGTTCTTC.

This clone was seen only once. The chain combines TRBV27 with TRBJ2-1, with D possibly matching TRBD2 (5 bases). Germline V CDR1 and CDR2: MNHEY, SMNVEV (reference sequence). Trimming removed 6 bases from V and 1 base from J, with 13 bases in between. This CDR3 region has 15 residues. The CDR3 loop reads CASSRRLTSYNEQFF. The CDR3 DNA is TGTGCCAGCAGCCGAAGACTAACGTCCTACAATGAGCAGTTCTTC.

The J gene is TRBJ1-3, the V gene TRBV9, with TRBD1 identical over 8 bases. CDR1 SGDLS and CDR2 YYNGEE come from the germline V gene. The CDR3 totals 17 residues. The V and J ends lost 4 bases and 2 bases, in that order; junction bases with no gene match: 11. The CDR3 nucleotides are TGTGCCAGCAGCCCCAGAGGGGACAGGAGGGCTGGAAACACCATATATTTT. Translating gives CASSPRGDRRAGNTIYF.